Listed here are 20 T cell receptor beta chains from one sample, sequenced in a study of shared clonotypes between healthy human individuals. Repertoires were generated with immunoSEQ multiplex PCR, while TCRdb's copy carries only in-frame clones and drops some. The sample yields more than 1.2 million clones, 98% seen once. Sequencing was done on a sample of naive CD4+ T cells sorted from blood. Subset: CD45RA+ positively selected. Receptor source: a man aged 25 to 40 in good health.

The gene calls are TRBV18 and TRBJ2-3, with TRBD2 as a possible D gene (6 bases). The CDR3 covers 16 residues. V was shortened by 2 bases and J by 1 base, with 13 bases between the two germline ends. In germline, CDR1 is KGHSH, CDR2 LQKENI. The CDR3 bases are TGTGCCAGCTCACCAGTACGGGGAGGAGGCACAGATACGCAGTATTTT. The encoded protein is CASSPVRGGGTDTQYF.

The genes are TRBV7-3 and TRBJ2-3; no clear D gene. This CDR3 region has 15 residues. Germline V gene lookup returns CDR1 SGHTA and CDR2 FQGTGA. Trimming pared 8 bases from V and 2 bases from J, leaving 17 bases between. CDR3 coding DNA: TGTGCCAGCCGGCGTTTTGGGGTCTCCACAGATACGCAGTATTTT. It encodes CASRRFGVSTDTQYF.

The chain joins TRBV6-1 to TRBJ2-7, with D possibly TRBD1 on 6 matching bases. Germline CDR1 and CDR2: MNHNS and SASEGT. The CDR3 length is 15 residues. Trimming took off 2 bases at V and 4 bases at J, with 15 bases between the two ends. CDR3 region: CASSEFQGRPYEQYF. In nucleotides, the CDR3 is TGTGCCAGCAGTGAATTTCAGGGGCGCCCATACGAGCAGTACTTC.

This rearrangement joins TRBV7-2 to TRBJ2-1, with a possible D match to TRBD2 (7 bases). V was trimmed by 4 bases and J by 5 bases, leaving 15 bases between them. The CDR3 has 15 amino acids. The germline V gene encodes CDR1 SGHTA and CDR2 FQGNSA. CDR3 protein: CASSYTPRGHNEQFF. The CDR3 bases are TGTGCCAGCAGCTACACTCCGCGGGGGCACAATGAGCAGTTCTTC.

The V gene is TRBV5-5, the J gene TRBJ2-1; D unresolved. Germline-derived CDR1 and CDR2 are SGHKS and YYEKEE (reference sequence). This CDR3 region has 14 residues. V shed 5 bases and J shed 0 bases, with 9 bases lying between them. CDR3 in DNA: TGTGCCAGCAGGGGCCAGAGCTCCTACAATGAGCAGTTCTTC. Protein sequence: CASRGQSSYNEQFF.

The genes are TRBV7-6 and TRBJ1-3, with D unresolved. V was pared by 5 bases and J by 0 bases, with 5 bases between. Looked up from germline, CDR1 is SGHVS and CDR2 is FNYEAQ. This CDR3 is 13 amino acids long. The CDR3, as DNA: TGTGCCAGCAGCCGCCCCTCTGGAAACACCATATATTTT. This translates into CASSRPSGNTIYF.

J is TRBJ2-1 and V is TRBV5-4, with 8 bases aligning to TRBD1. The ends lost 4 bases at V and 2 bases at J; junction bases unmatched: 5. This CDR3 region has 15 residues. Per the germline V gene, CDR1 is SGHNT and CDR2 is YYREEE (reference sequence). The CDR3 DNA reads TGTGCCAGCAGCCCGGGACAGGCGACCTACAATGAGCAGTTCTTC. Protein sequence: CASSPGQATYNEQFF. Looking up the rest from reference TRBV5-4 and TRBJ2-1 gives the full variable domain: ETGVTQSPTHLIKTRGQQVTLRCSSQSGHNTVSWYQQALGQGPQFIFQYYREEENGRGNFPPRFSGLQFPNYSSELNVNALELDDSALYLCASSPGQATYNEQFFGPGTRLTVL.

The sample holds one count of this clone. The chain employs TRBV6-5 and TRBJ2-1, with 7 bases lining up with TRBD2. CDR3 length equals 13 residues. Germline V gene sequence: CDR1 MNHEY, CDR2 SVGAGI. Unmatched junction bases numbered 4, after V lost 5 bases and J lost 6 bases. This chain's CDR3 is CASSELARNEQFF. In DNA, the CDR3 is TGTGCCAGCAGTGAACTAGCGCGCAATGAGCAGTTCTTC.

The rearrangement links TRBV30 to TRBJ2-7, with 7 bases fitting TRBD1. CDR3 length: 12 residues. The junction had 1 base not matched to a gene; V was cut back by 1 base and J by 4 bases. Germline V gene lookup returns CDR1 GTSNPN and CDR2 SVGIG (reference sequence). The DNA for the CDR3 is TGTGCCTGGAGTGGGGACAGTTACGAGCAGTACTTC. Amino acids: CAWSGDSYEQYF.

Comment on this clone: Other DNA sequences in this sample translate to the same CDR3. The chain couples TRBV2 to TRBJ2-3, with D hard to call. There are 13 residues in the CDR3. Per germline, CDR1 SNHLY and CDR2 FYNNEI. Trimming cost V 6 bases and J 1 base, with 8 bases left between them. The CDR3 region is CASSRGGTDTQYF. CDR3 DNA: TGTGCCAGCAGCCGAGGTGGCACAGATACGCAGTATTTT.

This clone was recorded only once. The chain employs TRBV5-1 and TRBJ2-7; D possibly corresponds to TRBD1 (6 bases). V gave up 4 bases and J gave up 0 bases, with 11 bases separating them. The CDR3 spans 14 residues. Germline V CDR1 and CDR2: SGHRS, YFSETQ. The CDR3 sequence is CASSQDRLSYEQYF. In DNA, the CDR3 is TGCGCCAGCAGCCAGGACAGACTCTCCTACGAGCAGTACTTC. The complete variable domain, with remaining parts taken from reference TRBV5-1 and TRBJ2-7, reads KAGVTQTPRYLIKTRGQQVTLSCSPISGHRSVSWYQQTPGQGLQFLFEYFSETQRNKGNFPGRFSGRQFSNSRSEMNVSTLELGDSALYLCASSQDRLSYEQYFGPGTRLTVT.

The chain couples TRBV28 to TRBJ1-2, with a weak D call TRBD1 (5 bases). The CDR3 runs 11 residues. CDR1 and CDR2 (germline): MDHEN, SYDVKM. Between the trimmed V and J ends, which lost 6 bases and 11 bases, there was a span of 13 bases. CDR3 sequence reads: CASRTPQEYTF. Written as DNA, the CDR3 is TGTGCCAGCAGGACCCCACAGGAGTACACCTTC.

This chain links TRBV6-4 with TRBJ2-7; D uncertain. Germline CDR1 reads MRHNA; CDR2 reads SNTAGT. This CDR3 contains 13 residues. V shed 3 bases and J shed 3 bases, with 9 bases lying between them. The CDR3 nucleotides are TGTGCCAGCAGTGATAGGCGGATCTACGAGCAGTACTTC. It translates to CASSDRRIYEQYF.

The chain couples TRBV5-4 to TRBJ1-4, with 8 bases aligning to TRBD1. CDR3 length: 15 residues. CDR1 and CDR2 from the germline V gene are SGHNT and YYREEE (reference sequence). J gave up 3 bases and V 4 bases, and 5 bases lay outside the gene matches. The CDR3 DNA is TGTGCCAGCAGCAGACGGACAGGGTCTAATGAAAAACTGTTTTTT. Translation gives CASSRRTGSNEKLFF.

V and J are TRBV7-3 and TRBJ2-7; D remains ambiguous. Germline V gene data show CDR1 as SGHTA and CDR2 as FQGTGA. This CDR3 has 12 amino acids. Deletions cut 4 bases from V and 6 bases from J, with 10 bases between. The CDR3 here is CASSSPPGEQYF. CDR3 DNA sequence: TGTGCCAGCAGCTCCCCCCCCGGCGAGCAGTACTTC.

The rearrangement links TRBV5-1 to TRBJ2-1; TRBD2 agrees at 7 bases. CDR3 length: 15 amino acids. The germline gives CDR1 SGHRS, CDR2 YFSETQ. Trimming cost V 1 base and J 8 bases; bases outside gene matches: 9. The CDR3, as DNA: TGCGCCAGCAGCTTGACTAGCGTGACTTCGTATGAGCAGTTCTTC. It specifies CASSLTSVTSYEQFF. Variable domain in full (rest from reference TRBV5-1 and TRBJ2-1): KAGVTQTPRYLIKTRGQQVTLSCSPISGHRSVSWYQQTPGQGLQFLFEYFSETQRNKGNFPGRFSGRQFSNSRSEMNVSTLELGDSALYLCASSLTSVTSYEQFFGPGTRLTVL.

The gene calls are TRBV5-1 and TRBJ2-7; 11 nucleotides align to TRBD2. Germline V lookup: CDR1 SGHRS, CDR2 YFSETQ. V shed 3 bases and J 5 bases; nucleotides not matched to a gene: 19. CDR3 size: 19 residues. The DNA for the CDR3 is TGCGCCAGCAGCTACCAACCTACTAGCGGGAGTGTCCACGGGGACGAGCAGTACTTC. This translates into CASSYQPTSGSVHGDEQYF.

The chain employs TRBV5-1 and TRBJ2-2; perhaps TRBD1 as D (6 bases). This CDR3 comprises 18 residues. Germline-derived CDR1 and CDR2 are SGHRS and YFSETQ. Deletions cut 2 bases from V and 3 bases from J, with 20 bases between. CDR3 bases: TGCGCCAGCAGCTTCATCTTACACGGGACACTCGACACCGGGGAGCTGTTTTTT. Protein product: CASSFILHGTLDTGELFF.

Note on this clone: Other DNA sequences from this sample encode an identical CDR3 as well. The chain couples TRBV19 to TRBJ2-7, with D possibly being TRBD1 or TRBD2 (5 bases each). Germline-derived CDR1 and CDR2 are LNHDA and SQIVND (reference sequence). V was clipped by 3 bases and J by 0 bases, with 9 bases between them. This CDR3 spans 14 amino acids. CDR3 loop: CASSIGDRSYEQYF. In nucleotides, the CDR3 is TGTGCCAGTAGTATTGGGGACCGCTCCTACGAGCAGTACTTC.

The rearrangement joins TRBV5-1 to TRBJ2-1; the match to TRBD2 covers 10 bases. J lost 1 base, V lost 0 bases, and 1 base had no gene match. Germline CDR1 SGHRS, CDR2 YFSETQ. The CDR3 totals 16 residues. DNA of the CDR3: TGCGCCAGCAGCTTGGGGGGACTAGCGTCCTACAATGAGCAGTTCTTC. Its translation is CASSLGGLASYNEQFF.